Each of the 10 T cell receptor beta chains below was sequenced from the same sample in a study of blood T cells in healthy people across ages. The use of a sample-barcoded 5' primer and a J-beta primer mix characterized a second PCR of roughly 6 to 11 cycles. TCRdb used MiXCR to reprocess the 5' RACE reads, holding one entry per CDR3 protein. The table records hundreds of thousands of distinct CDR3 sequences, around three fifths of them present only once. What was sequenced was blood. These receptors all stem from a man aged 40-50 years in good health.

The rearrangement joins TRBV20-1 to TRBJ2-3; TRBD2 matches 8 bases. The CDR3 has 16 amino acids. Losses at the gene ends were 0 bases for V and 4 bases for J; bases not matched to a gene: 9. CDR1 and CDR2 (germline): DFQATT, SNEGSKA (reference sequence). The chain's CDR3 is CSARDSGSGNADTQYF. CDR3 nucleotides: TGCAGTGCTAGAGATTCGGGTAGCGGGAATGCAGATACGCAGTATTTT.

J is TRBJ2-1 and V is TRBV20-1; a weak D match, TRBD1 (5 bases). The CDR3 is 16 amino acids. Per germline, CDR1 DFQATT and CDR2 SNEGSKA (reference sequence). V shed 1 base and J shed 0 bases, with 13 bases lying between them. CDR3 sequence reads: CSARAEDTRSYNEQFF. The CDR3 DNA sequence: TGCAGTGCTAGAGCCGAGGACACCCGCTCCTACAATGAGCAGTTCTTC.

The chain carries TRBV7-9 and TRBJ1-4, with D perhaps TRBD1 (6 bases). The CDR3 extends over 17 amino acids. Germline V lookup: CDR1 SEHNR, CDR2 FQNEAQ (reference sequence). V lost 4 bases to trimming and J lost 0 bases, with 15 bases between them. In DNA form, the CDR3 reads TGTGCCAGCAGCTCACCTCAGGACAGCGCAACTAATGAAAAACTGTTTTTT. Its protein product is CASSSPQDSATNEKLFF.

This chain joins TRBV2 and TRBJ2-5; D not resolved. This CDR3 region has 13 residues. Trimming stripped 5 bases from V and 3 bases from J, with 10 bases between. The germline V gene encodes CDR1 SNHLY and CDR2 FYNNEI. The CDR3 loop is CASSRAAKETQYF. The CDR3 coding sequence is TGTGCCAGCAGTCGGGCAGCTAAAGAGACCCAGTACTTC.

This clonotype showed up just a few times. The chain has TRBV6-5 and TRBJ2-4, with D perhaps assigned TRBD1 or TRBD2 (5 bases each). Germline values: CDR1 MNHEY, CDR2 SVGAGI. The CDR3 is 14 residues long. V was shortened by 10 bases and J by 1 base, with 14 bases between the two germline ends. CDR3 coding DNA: TGTGCCACCTCCGAGGGGCGGGCCAAAAACATTCAGTACTTC. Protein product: CATSEGRAKNIQYF.

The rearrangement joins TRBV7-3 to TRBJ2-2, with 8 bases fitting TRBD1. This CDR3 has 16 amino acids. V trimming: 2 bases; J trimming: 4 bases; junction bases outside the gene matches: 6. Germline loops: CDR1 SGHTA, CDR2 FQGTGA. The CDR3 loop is CASSLRRGQGTGELFF. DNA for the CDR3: TGTGCCAGCAGCTTACGCAGGGGGCAGGGCACCGGGGAGCTGTTTTTT.

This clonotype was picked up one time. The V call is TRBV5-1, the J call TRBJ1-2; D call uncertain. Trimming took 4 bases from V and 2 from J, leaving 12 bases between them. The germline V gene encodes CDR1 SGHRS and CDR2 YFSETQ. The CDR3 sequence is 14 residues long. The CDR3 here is CASSLAPINYGYTF. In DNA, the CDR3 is TGCGCCAGCAGCCTGGCTCCGATAAACTATGGCTACACCTTC. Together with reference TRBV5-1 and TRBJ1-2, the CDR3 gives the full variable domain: KAGVTQTPRYLIKTRGQQVTLSCSPISGHRSVSWYQQTPGQGLQFLFEYFSETQRNKGNFPGRFSGRQFSNSRSEMNVSTLELGDSALYLCASSLAPINYGYTFGSGTRLTVV.

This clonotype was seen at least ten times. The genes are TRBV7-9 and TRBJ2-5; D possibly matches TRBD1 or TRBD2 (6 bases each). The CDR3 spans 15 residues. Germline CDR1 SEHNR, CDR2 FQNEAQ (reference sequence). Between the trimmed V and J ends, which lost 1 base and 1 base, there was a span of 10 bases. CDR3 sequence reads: CASSLVSGAQETQYF. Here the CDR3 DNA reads TGTGCCAGCAGCTTAGTTTCGGGGGCCCAAGAGACCCAGTACTTC.

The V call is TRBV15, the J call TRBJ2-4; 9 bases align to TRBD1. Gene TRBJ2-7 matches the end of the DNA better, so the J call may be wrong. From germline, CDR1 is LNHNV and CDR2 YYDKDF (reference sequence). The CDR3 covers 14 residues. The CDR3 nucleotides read TGTGCCACCAGCGGGGACAGGGTGCAATACGAGCAGTACTTC. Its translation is CATSGDRVQYEQYF.

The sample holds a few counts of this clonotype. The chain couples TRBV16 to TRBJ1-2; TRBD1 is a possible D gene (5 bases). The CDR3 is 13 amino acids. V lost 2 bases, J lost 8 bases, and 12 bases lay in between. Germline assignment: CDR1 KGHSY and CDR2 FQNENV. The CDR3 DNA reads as TGTGCCAGCAGCCAAGGACAACGCTACGGCTACACCTTC. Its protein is CASSQGQRYGYTF.